The 17 T cell receptor beta chains in this list originate from one sample, sequenced in a study of OX40 agonist ivuxolimab in advanced cancers. Repertoires were generated with immunoSEQ multiplex PCR, while TCRdb's copy carries only in-frame clones and drops some. This table has 60,000 to 70,000 clones, 89% appearing once. The sequenced sample was CD4+ or CD8+ T cells sorted from blood, obtained in a trial of the OX40 agonist ivuxolimab. These receptors were collected from an adult with an advanced solid tumor such as melanoma, head and neck, liver or kidney cancer.

This clone appeared a few times. V is TRBV27 and J is TRBJ1-1; possibly TRBD1 for D (5 bases). The germline V gene has CDR1 MNHEY and CDR2 SMNVEV (reference sequence). With 3 bases removed from V and 6 bases from J, the gap between germline ends came to 11 bases. This CDR3 comprises 13 residues. The CDR3 region has the DNA TGTGCCAGCAGTTTTGGGGTAGGGGCTGAAGCTTTCTTT. Translating gives CASSFGVGAEAFF.

The V and J genes are TRBV27 and TRBJ2-1; possibly TRBD1 or TRBD2 for D (6 bases each). Germline CDR1 is MNHEY and CDR2 is SMNVEV (reference sequence). The CDR3 has 14 amino acids. Between the trimmed V and J ends, which lost 3 bases and 6 bases, there was a span of 12 bases. The CDR3 loop reads CASSFLGGTNEQFF. CDR3 in DNA: TGTGCCAGCAGTTTCCTCGGGGGCACCAATGAGCAGTTCTTC.

This sequence joins TRBV4-1 and TRBJ2-7; D might be TRBD2 (6 bases). The CDR3 totals 14 residues. CDR1 and CDR2 from the germline V gene are MGHRA and YSYEKL. V was trimmed by 6 bases and J by 2 bases, leaving 14 bases between them. The CDR3 loop reads CASSSGPGAYEQYF. CDR3 DNA: TGCGCCAGCAGTTCCGGGCCGGGGGCCTACGAGCAGTACTTC.

This chain connects TRBV10-3 to TRBJ2-7; 7 bases are a match to TRBD1. The length of the CDR3 is 14 residues. With V trimmed by 3 bases and J by 2 bases, 4 bases remained unmatched. Germline-derived CDR1 and CDR2 are ENHRY and SYGVKD. The CDR3 region has the DNA TGTGCCATCAGTGACCCGGGACAGACCTACGAGCAGTACTTC. Translated: CAISDPGQTYEQYF.

In its sample, this clone was seen once. J is TRBJ1-6 and V is TRBV27; a possible D gene is TRBD1 (5 bases). The CDR3 is 15 amino acids. The germline V and J ends were trimmed by 4 bases and 1 base, with 8 bases remaining between them. CDR1 is MNHEY, CDR2 SMNVEV, per germline (reference sequence). CDR3 in DNA: TGTGCCAGCAGTTACCAGGGTTCCTATAATTCACCCCTCCACTTT. The encoded protein is CASSYQGSYNSPLHF.

The chain has TRBV25-1 and TRBJ2-7; TRBD1 aligns across 10 bases. CDR3 length equals 16 residues. Trimming cost V 6 bases and J 1 base; bases outside gene matches: 9. Looked up from germline, CDR1 is MGHDK and CDR2 is SYGVNS. The CDR3 DNA is TGTGCCAGCAGCACATCCCTGGGACAGGGGTCCTACGAGCAGTACTTC. Encoded protein: CASSTSLGQGSYEQYF.

The chain combines TRBV30 with TRBJ1-1; no clear D. The V gene's germline CDR1 is GTSNPN and CDR2 SVGIG (reference sequence). This CDR3 has 15 amino acids. Written as DNA, the CDR3 is TGTGTCACTAGGTCGACCTATAATGAACACTCTGAAGCTTTCTTT. Translation: CVTRSTYNEHSEAFF.

The chain links TRBV29-1 to TRBJ1-1; 7 bases agree with TRBD1. The CDR3 is 12 amino acids. V shed 8 bases, J shed 6 bases, and the junction held 9 bases outside the gene matches. From germline, CDR1 is SQVTM and CDR2 ANQGSEA. The chain's CDR3 is CSSESGTAEAFF. The CDR3 coding sequence is TGCAGCTCCGAATCCGGGACAGCTGAAGCTTTCTTT. Filled out from reference TRBV29-1 and TRBJ1-1, the complete variable domain reads SAVISQKPSRDICQRGTSLTIQCQVDSQVTMMFWYRQQPGQSLTLIATANQGSEATYESGFVIDKFPISRPNLTFSTLTVSNMSPEDSSIYLCSSESGTAEAFFGQGTRLTVV.

The chain combines TRBV9 with TRBJ2-5; possibly TRBD1 or TRBD2 for D (5 bases each). Germline V CDR1 and CDR2: SGDLS, YYNGEE. The length of the CDR3 is 15 residues. Between the trimmed V and J ends, which lost 1 base and 1 base, there was a span of 11 bases. CDR3 in amino acids: CASSVSGTVQETQYF. CDR3 DNA sequence: TGTGCCAGCAGCGTATCCGGGACGGTCCAAGAGACCCAGTACTTC.

This rearrangement joins TRBV7-2 to TRBJ2-7; TRBD2 might be the D (5 bases). Trimming removed 5 bases from V and 3 bases from J, with 20 bases in between. This CDR3 region has 16 residues. CDR1 SGHTA and CDR2 FQGNSA come from the germline V gene. CDR3 DNA sequence: TGTGCCAGCAGCGTTGGCCCCGGGAATTGGGGCTACGAGCAGTACTTC. Its translation is CASSVGPGNWGYEQYF.

This clone turned up a few times. The chain employs TRBV9 and TRBJ2-2; perhaps TRBD1 as D (5 bases). CDR1 is SGDLS, CDR2 YYNGEE, per germline. This CDR3 has 19 residues. Trimming removed 2 bases at V and 1 base at J, with 21 bases between. For the CDR3, the DNA is TGTGCCAGCAGCGTTTCTATTGCAGGGTTCAGAGGGAACACCGGGGAGCTGTTTTTT. Translated, it gives CASSVSIAGFRGNTGELFF.

The genes are TRBV19 and TRBJ1-4; 11 nucleotides line up with TRBD1. V trimming: 8 bases; J trimming: 5 bases; junction bases outside the gene matches: 10. Germline lookup yields CDR1 LNHDA and CDR2 SQIVND (reference sequence). The CDR3 length is 16 residues. CDR3 amino acids: CASQEDRGPLNEKLFF. The CDR3 nucleotides are TGTGCCAGTCAAGAGGACAGGGGGCCTTTGAATGAAAAACTGTTTTTT.

This clone was counted a few times. The rearrangement links TRBV7-3 to TRBJ2-3; TRBD2 might be the D (6 bases). This CDR3 has 15 residues. Looked up from germline, CDR1 is SGHTA and CDR2 is FQGTGA. V lost 3 bases and J 8 bases, leaving 18 bases between the germline ends. Here the CDR3 reads CASSLGGGRAATQYF. The CDR3 DNA reads as TGTGCCAGCAGCTTGGGAGGTGGGCGGGCTGCTACGCAGTATTTT. Variable domain in full (rest from reference TRBV7-3 and TRBJ2-3): GAGVSQTPSNKVTEKGKYVELRCDPISGHTALYWYRQSLGQGPEFLIYFQGTGAADDSGLPNDRFFAVRPEGSVSTLKIQRTERGDSAVYLCASSLGGGRAATQYFGPGTRLTVL.

The chain combines TRBV5-5 with TRBJ1-3; tentatively, D is TRBD1 (5 bases). The CDR3 sequence is 14 residues long. V dropped 4 bases and J dropped 8 bases, with 16 bases sitting between them. CDR1 and CDR2 from the germline V gene are SGHKS and YYEKEE (reference sequence). Here the CDR3 reads CASSRGADGDTIYF. The CDR3 DNA reads TGTGCCAGCAGCCGCGGGGCTGACGGAGACACCATATATTTT. Based on the CDR3 plus reference TRBV5-5 and TRBJ1-3, the full variable domain is DAGVTQSPTHLIKTRGQQVTLRCSPISGHKSVSWYQQVLGQGPQFIFQYYEKEERGRGNFPDRFSARQFPNYSSELNVNALLLGDSALYLCASSRGADGDTIYFGEGSWLTVV.

This chain joins TRBV7-6 and TRBJ2-1, with 7 bases fitting TRBD2. Unmatched junction bases numbered 5, after V lost 5 bases and J lost 10 bases. CDR1 is SGHVS and CDR2 is FNYEAQ in the germline V gene. CDR3 length: 12 amino acids. The CDR3 loop is CASSRSGDEQFF. CDR3 bases: TGTGCCAGCAGCCGGAGCGGGGACGAGCAGTTCTTC.

The V call is TRBV9, the J call TRBJ2-1; 14 bases fit TRBD2. This CDR3 region has 16 residues. The V segment lost 4 bases and the J segment 7 bases; nucleotides outside the gene matches: 7. In germline, CDR1 is SGDLS, CDR2 YYNGEE. The CDR3 loop is CASSSGTSGGENEQFF. CDR3 DNA sequence: TGTGCCAGCAGCTCCGGGACTAGCGGGGGTGAAAATGAGCAGTTCTTC.

J is TRBJ2-2 and V is TRBV5-1; D is undetermined. The CDR3 consists of 12 residues. Trimming cost V 0 bases and J 9 bases, with 6 bases left between them. Germline CDR1 and CDR2: SGHRS and YFSETQ. The chain's CDR3 is CASSLEGRELFF. The CDR3 region has the DNA TGCGCCAGCAGCTTGGAGGGAAGGGAGCTGTTTTTT. The full variable domain, completed using reference TRBV5-1 and TRBJ2-2, is KAGVTQTPRYLIKTRGQQVTLSCSPISGHRSVSWYQQTPGQGLQFLFEYFSETQRNKGNFPGRFSGRQFSNSRSEMNVSTLELGDSALYLCASSLEGRELFFGEGSRLTVL.